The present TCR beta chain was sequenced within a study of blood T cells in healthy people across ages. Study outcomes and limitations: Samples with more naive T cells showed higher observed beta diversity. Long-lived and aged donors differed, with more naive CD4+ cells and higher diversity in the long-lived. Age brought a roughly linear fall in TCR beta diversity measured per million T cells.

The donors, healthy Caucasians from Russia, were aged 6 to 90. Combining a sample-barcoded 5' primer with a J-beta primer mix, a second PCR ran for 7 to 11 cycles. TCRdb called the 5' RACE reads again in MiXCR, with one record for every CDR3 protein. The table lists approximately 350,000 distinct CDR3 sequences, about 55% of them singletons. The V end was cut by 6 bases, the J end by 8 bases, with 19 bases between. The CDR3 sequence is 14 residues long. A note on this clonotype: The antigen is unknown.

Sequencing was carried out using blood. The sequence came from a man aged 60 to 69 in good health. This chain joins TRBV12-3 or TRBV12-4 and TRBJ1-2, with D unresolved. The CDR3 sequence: CASSSNGVHGGYTF. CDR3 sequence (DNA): TGTGCCAGCAGCTCTAACGGGGTGCACGGGGGCTACACCTTC.